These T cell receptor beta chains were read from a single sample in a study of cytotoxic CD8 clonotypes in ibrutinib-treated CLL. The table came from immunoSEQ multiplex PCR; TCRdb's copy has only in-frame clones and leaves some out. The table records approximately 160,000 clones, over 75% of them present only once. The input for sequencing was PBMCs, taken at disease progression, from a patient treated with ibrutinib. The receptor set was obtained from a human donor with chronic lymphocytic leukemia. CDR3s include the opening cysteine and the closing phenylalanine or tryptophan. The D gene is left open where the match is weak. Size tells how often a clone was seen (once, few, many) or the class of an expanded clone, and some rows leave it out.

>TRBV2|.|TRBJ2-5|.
TGTGCCAGCAGTGTGCGGCGGGACACGGTGGAGACCCAGTACTTC
CASSVRRDTVETQYF
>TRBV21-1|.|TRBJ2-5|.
TGTGCCAGCAGCAAACCCAAGATAGGGACAGGCCGCGAGACCCAGTACTTC
CASSKPKIGTGRETQYF
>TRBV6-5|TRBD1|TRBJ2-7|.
TGTGCCAGCGGGGACAGGGGGTGGTCCTACGAGCAGTACTTC
CASGDRGWSYEQYF
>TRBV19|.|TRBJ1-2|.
TGTGCCAGTAGTACCAGAGGGGGGCTCAGCTATGGCTACACCTTC
CASSTRGGLSYGYTF
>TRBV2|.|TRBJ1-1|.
TGTGCCAGCAGGAGAGTGAACACTGAAGCTTTCTTT
CASRRVNTEAFF
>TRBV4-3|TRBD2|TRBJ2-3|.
TGCGCCAGCAGCCAAGGTGAGCGGACTAGACACACAGATACGCAGTATTTT
CASSQGERTRHTDTQYF
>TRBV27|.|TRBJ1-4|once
TGTGCCAGCCGGCCCAGGGAGTCGGCAACTAATGAAAAACTGTTTTTT
CASRPRESATNEKLFF
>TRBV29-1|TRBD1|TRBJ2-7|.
TGCAGCGCACTAAGGACAGGCTCCTACGAGCAGTACTTC
CSALRTGSYEQYF
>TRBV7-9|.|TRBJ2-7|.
TGTGCCAGCAGCGACCACCCGCTGCAGTACTTC
CASSDHPLQYF
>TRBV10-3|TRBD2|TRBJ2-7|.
TGTGCCATCAGTGAAGTAGCTAGCGGGAGTCCCTACGAGCAGTACTTC
CAISEVASGSPYEQYF
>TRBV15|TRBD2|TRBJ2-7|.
TGTGCCACCAGCAGGGGAGGGGCGGGAGGAAGGCACTACGAGCAGTACTTC
CATSRGGAGGRHYEQYF
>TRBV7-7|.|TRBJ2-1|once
TGTGCCAGCAGCCACAGAGGAGGGATCGGTAATGAGCAGTTCTTC
CASSHRGGIGNEQFF
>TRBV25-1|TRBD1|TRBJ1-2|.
TGTGCCAGCAGACAGGGGTATGGCTACACCTTC
CASRQGYGYTF
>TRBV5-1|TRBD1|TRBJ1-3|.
TGCGCCAGCAGCTTAAGGACAGGGGATTTCTCTGGAAACACCATATATTTT
CASSLRTGDFSGNTIYF
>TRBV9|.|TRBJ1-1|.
TGTGCCAGCAGCGTAGGGCAGGGTAACACTGAAGCTTTCTTT
CASSVGQGNTEAFF
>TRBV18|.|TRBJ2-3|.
TGTGCCAGCTCACCCCCAACTAGCACAGATACGCAGTATTTT
CASSPPTSTDTQYF
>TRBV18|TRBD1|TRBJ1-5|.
TGTGCCAGCTCACCACCGAACCAGGGGGCAGGTAGCAATCAGCCCCAGCATTTT
CASSPPNQGAGSNQPQHF
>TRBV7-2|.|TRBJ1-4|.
TGTGCCAGCAGCTTTGCCCCCCGGGGACGGTTAAATGAAAAACTGTTTTTT
CASSFAPRGRLNEKLFF
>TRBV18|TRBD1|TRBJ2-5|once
TGTGCCAGCTCATATGGACAGGAAGAGACCCAGTACTTC
CASSYGQEETQYF
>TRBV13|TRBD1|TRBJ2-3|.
TGTGCCAGCAGCCCCGGTGGACAGGGTCCGGATACGCAGTATTTT
CASSPGGQGPDTQYF
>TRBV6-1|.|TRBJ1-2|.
TGTGCCAGCAGCGGGGGACGGACGGACTATGGCTACACCTTC
CASSGGRTDYGYTF
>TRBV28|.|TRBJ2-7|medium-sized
TGTGCCAGCAGGAGTCCAGGGTTCTACGAGCAGTACTTC
CASRSPGFYEQYF
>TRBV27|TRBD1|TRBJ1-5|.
TGTGCCAGCAGTTTATGGGTTCCCAGGGGGAATCAGCCCCAGCATTTT
CASSLWVPRGNQPQHF
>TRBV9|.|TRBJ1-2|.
TGTGCCAGCAGCGTAGAGGTCGGGGGGAACTATGGCTACACCTTC
CASSVEVGGNYGYTF
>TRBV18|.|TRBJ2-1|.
TGTGCCAGCTCAGACGGGACCGTGTACAATGAGCAGTTCTTC
CASSDGTVYNEQFF
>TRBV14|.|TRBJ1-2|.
TGTGCCAGCAGCCAAGGAGGGGCCTATGGCTACACCTTC
CASSQGGAYGYTF
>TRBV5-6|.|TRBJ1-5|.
TGTGCCAGCAGCTGGGGCCCCGAGGGGAATCAGCCCCAGCATTTT
CASSWGPEGNQPQHF
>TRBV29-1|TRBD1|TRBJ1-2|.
TGCAGCGTTGAAGATACCGGGACAGGGAACTATGGCTACACCTTC
CSVEDTGTGNYGYTF
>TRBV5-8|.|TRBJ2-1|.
TGTGCCAGCAGCTCTGTGGGCAGCTACAATGAGCAGTTCTTC
CASSSVGSYNEQFF
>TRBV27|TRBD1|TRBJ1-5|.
TGTGCCAGCAGCCTTGGGACAGGGGGATGGCAGCCCCAGCATTTT
CASSLGTGGWQPQHF
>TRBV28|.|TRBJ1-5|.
TGTGCCAGCAGTTTATCCTGGACTCGTTCCTCGGAGCCCCAGCATTTT
CASSLSWTRSSEPQHF
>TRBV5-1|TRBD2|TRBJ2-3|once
TGCGCCAGCAGTCTAGCGGGAGACGCAGATACGCAGTATTTT
CASSLAGDADTQYF
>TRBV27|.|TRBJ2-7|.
TGTGCCAGCAGTTTATCCGCGGGAAACCCCTACGAGCAGTACTTC
CASSLSAGNPYEQYF
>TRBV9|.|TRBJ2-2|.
TGTGCCAGCAGCGTAACTAGCACTTACACCGGGGAGCTGTTTTTT
CASSVTSTYTGELFF
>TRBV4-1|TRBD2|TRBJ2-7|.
TGCGCCAGCAGCCAAGATCTTCGGGGCCTAGCGGGAGAAGGTTGGGGTTACGAGCAGTACTTC
CASSQDLRGLAGEGWGYEQYF
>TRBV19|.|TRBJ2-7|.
TGTGCCAGTAGTATGACTGTCAGGGCTCGCTACGAGCAGTACTTC
CASSMTVRARYEQYF
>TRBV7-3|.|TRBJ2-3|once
TGTGCCAGCAGCCCCCTGCCGGGAGAGAATACGCAGTATTTT
CASSPLPGENTQYF
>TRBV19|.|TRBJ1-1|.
TGTGCCAGTAGTATAGACCCCAGGGCAGGCACTGAAGCTTTCTTT
CASSIDPRAGTEAFF
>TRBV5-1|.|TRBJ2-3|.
TGCGCCAGCCATCAGCTAGGATTAGATACGCAGTATTTT
CASHQLGLDTQYF
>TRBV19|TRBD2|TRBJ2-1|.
TGTGCCAGTAAGATCGCTAGCGGGAGTGAGCAGTTCTTC
CASKIASGSEQFF
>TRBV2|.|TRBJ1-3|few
TGTGCCAGCAGAGGACTGAGCTCTGGAAACACCATATATTTT
CASRGLSSGNTIYF
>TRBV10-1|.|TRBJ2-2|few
TGCGCCAGCAGTCCCCTTAACACCGGGGAGCTGTTTTTT
CASSPLNTGELFF
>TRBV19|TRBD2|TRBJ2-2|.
TGTGCCAGTAGTGCACGGACTAGCGGGAGGGCCAGGCCCAACACCGGGGAGCTGTTTTTT
CASSARTSGRARPNTGELFF
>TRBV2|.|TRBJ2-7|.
TGTGCCAGCAGGGGAGCCCGGGACGTCGCCTACGAGCAGTACTTC
CASRGARDVAYEQYF
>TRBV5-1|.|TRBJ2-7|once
TGCGCCAGCAGCTTAGGACAGCTAGCCTACGAGCAGTACTTC
CASSLGQLAYEQYF
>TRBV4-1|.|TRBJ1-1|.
TGCGCCAGCAGCCAAGATCCCGGGACTGACGCCTTGAACACTGAAGCTTTCTTT
CASSQDPGTDALNTEAFF
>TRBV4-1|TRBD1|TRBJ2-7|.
TGCGCCAGCAGCCAGGGGCGCGACAGGGGGCTCTACGAGCAGTACTTC
CASSQGRDRGLYEQYF
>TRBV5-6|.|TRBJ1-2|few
TGTGCCAGCAGCTCGACAGGTTTCTTCCTCTATGGCTACACCTTC
CASSSTGFFLYGYTF
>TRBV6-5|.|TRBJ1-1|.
TGTGCCAGCAGTTACGGTCGGGGCCAAGAAGCTTTCTTT
CASSYGRGQEAFF
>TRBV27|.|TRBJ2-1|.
TGTGCCAGTGGCGCTAGAGCGGCAGGTGAGCAGTTCTTC
CASGARAAGEQFF